This note documents a single T cell receptor beta chain sequence. Its antigen is currently unknown. This specimen comes from a study of cytomegalovirus exposure and HLA in healthy donors. Study conclusions and caveats: A later analysis found first-cohort TCR clusters tended to co-occur in the 90 to 150 validation repertoires.

Trimming pared 3 bases from V and 8 bases from J, leaving 16 bases between. This CDR3 is built from 14 residues. Germline V gene lookup returns CDR1 LNHDA and CDR2 SQIVND (reference sequence). Profiling relied on immunoSEQ multiplex PCR, and the TCRdb table lists in-frame clones only, not all of them. Among approximately 210,000 clones listed, 88% were seen once. A roughly 120-subject validation cohort, separate from the roughly 670-subject first cohort, supplied the donors. This rearrangement joins TRBV19 to TRBJ1-2, with D possibly TRBD1 on 6 matching bases. The specimen sequenced was PBMCs. The receptor comes from a woman aged 18-30 years in good health and CMV-seronegative. CDR3 coding DNA: TGTGCCAGTAGTATGGGACAAACATTATGGGGCTACACCTTC. Its translation: CASSMGQTLWGYTF.